These 7 T cell receptor beta chains came from one sample sequenced in a study of metastatic and nonmetastatic thyroid tumors. TCRdb used MiXCR to call clones anew from the PCR reads. The sample consists of around 16,000 clones, under 35% of them appearing once. Thyroid surgery was performed in patients who had received no treatment beforehand. Sequencing input: adjacent normal tissue. These receptor sequences come from a female donor with papillary thyroid cancer or a benign thyroid nodule (not recorded which). Some clones in this sample may be carry-over from other donors' samples.

The V and J genes are TRBV7-2 and TRBJ2-7; 7 nucleotides line up with TRBD2. The trim removed 0 bases at V and 4 bases at J, leaving 9 bases unmatched. The CDR3 is 16 amino acids. Germline assignment: CDR1 SGHTA and CDR2 FQGNSA. In DNA, the CDR3 is TGTGCCAGCAGCTTAGCAGTTGCGGGAGTGGGGTACGAGCAGTACTTC. Its translation is CASSLAVAGVGYEQYF. Complete variable domain (other parts from reference TRBV7-2 and TRBJ2-7): GAGVSQSPSNKVTEKGKDVELRCDPISGHTALYWYRQSLGQGLEFLIYFQGNSAPDKSGLPSDRFSAERTGGSVSTLTIQRTQQEDSAVYLCASSLAVAGVGYEQYFGPGTRLTVT.

On this clone: One end of the junction varies from germline; a read error may be responsible. The rearrangement joins TRBV4-1 to TRBJ2-1; 9 nucleotides agree with TRBD2. Looked up from germline, CDR1 is MGHRA and CDR2 is YSYEKL. The CDR3 runs to 17 residues. The CDR3: CASSHGRAGGLCNDQFF. The CDR3 coding sequence is TGCGCCAGCAGCCATGGACGGGCGGGGGGGCTGTGCAATGATCAGTTCTTC.

This clone was seen a handful of times. The rearrangement links TRBV6-2 or TRBV6-3 to TRBJ1-1; D unclear. Deletions cut 4 bases from V and 1 base from J, with 4 bases between. Germline loops: CDR1 MNHEY, CDR2 SVGEGT. The CDR3 consists of 12 residues. CDR3 sequence reads: CASSFKNTEAFF. CDR3 sequence (DNA): TGTGCCAGCAGTTTTAAGAACACTGAAGCTTTCTTT.

This clone turned up a few times. The genes are TRBV28 and TRBJ1-5; 7 bases agree with TRBD1. Germline trimming cut 4 bases from V and 4 bases from J; bases unmatched to any gene: 7. This CDR3 has 15 amino acids. Germline CDR1 reads MDHEN; CDR2 reads SYDVKM. CDR3 sequence (DNA): TGTGCCAGCAGTTGGGGGGGGACAGCAAATCAGCCCCAGCATTTT. Translated: CASSWGGTANQPQHF.

This clone was counted many times. Different DNA sequences within this sample yield the same CDR3. Here the CDR3 reads CAWSVSGTAYEQYF. CDR3 sequence (DNA): TGTGCCTGGAGTGTTTCCGGGACAGCCTACGAGCAGTACTTC. V usage is TRBV30 and J usage is TRBJ2-7; TRBD1 aligns across 7 bases. The CDR3 runs to 14 residues. CDR1 is GTSNPN and CDR2 is SVGIG in the germline V gene (reference sequence). V lost 0 bases to trimming and J lost 2 bases; unmatched junction nucleotides: 4.

This clone is labeled medium-sized. The chain combines TRBV20-1 with TRBJ1-1; D is uncertain. Per the germline V gene, CDR1 is DFQATT and CDR2 is SNEGSKA (reference sequence). The CDR3 is 15 residues long. Trimming took 2 bases from V and 0 from J, leaving 13 bases between them. Here the CDR3 reads CSARPDSFMNTEAFF. The CDR3 region has the DNA TGCAGTGCTAGACCCGATTCCTTCATGAACACTGAAGCTTTCTTT.

The chain has TRBV6-1 and TRBJ1-1, with D perhaps matching TRBD1 (5 bases). With 5 bases removed from V and 1 base from J, the gap between germline ends came to 11 bases. This CDR3 contains 14 residues. Germline V lookup: CDR1 MNHNS, CDR2 SASEGT. CDR3 protein: CASSTGRENTEAFF. Here the CDR3 DNA reads TGTGCCAGCAGTACGGGACGGGAGAACACTGAAGCTTTCTTT.